This note documents a single T cell receptor beta chain sequence. With 60 Vbeta and 13 Jbeta primers, the PCR was carried out. Assay used: immunoSEQ multiplex PCR; TCRdb lists only in-frame clones, some missing. This sample yields about 150,000 clones, of which around 72% are seen a single time; over 1.2% belongs to the top ten. The data were taken from a study of cytomegalovirus exposure and HLA in healthy donors. J was trimmed by 8 bases and V by 11 bases; bases with no gene match: 12. In germline, CDR1 is LGHNT, CDR2 FRNRAP. The CDR3 loop spans 13 amino acids. The source of this sequence is a man younger than 35 in good health and CMV-seronegative. The V gene is TRBV12-5, the J gene TRBJ1-2; 9 positions agree with TRBD1. Sequencing was performed on PBMCs. CDR3 region: CALHNRGRRGYTF. CDR3 in DNA: TGTGCTCTTCACAACAGGGGGCGTCGAGGCTACACCTTC.